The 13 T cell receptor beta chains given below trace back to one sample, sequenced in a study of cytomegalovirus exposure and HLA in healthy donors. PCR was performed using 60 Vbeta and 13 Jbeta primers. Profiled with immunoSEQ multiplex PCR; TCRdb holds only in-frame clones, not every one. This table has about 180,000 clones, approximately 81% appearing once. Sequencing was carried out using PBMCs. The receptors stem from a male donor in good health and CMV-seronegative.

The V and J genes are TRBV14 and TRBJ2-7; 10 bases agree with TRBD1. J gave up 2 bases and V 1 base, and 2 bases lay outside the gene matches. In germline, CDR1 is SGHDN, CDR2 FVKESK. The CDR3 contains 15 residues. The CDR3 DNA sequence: TGTGCCAGCAGCCAAGGGACAGGGGGGACCTACGAGCAGTACTTC. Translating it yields CASSQGTGGTYEQYF.

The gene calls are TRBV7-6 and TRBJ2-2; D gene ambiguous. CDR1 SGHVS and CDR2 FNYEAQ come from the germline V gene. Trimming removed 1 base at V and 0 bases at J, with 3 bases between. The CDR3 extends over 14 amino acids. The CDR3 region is CASSLEPNTGELFF. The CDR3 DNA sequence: TGTGCCAGCAGCTTAGAGCCGAACACCGGGGAGCTGTTTTTT. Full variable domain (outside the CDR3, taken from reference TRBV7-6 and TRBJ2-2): GAGVSQSPRYKVTKRGQDVALRCDPISGHVSLYWYRQALGQGPEFLTYFNYEAQQDKSGLPNDRFSAERPEGSISTLTIQRTEQRDSAMYRCASSLEPNTGELFFGEGSRLTVL.

The CDR3 here is CASSYDGGLGETQYF. The CDR3 bases are TGTGCCAGCAGTTACGACGGGGGATTGGGGGAGACCCAGTACTTC. This chain uses TRBV27 with TRBJ2-5; maybe TRBD2 (6 bases). V was pared by 4 bases and J by 5 bases, with 17 bases between. This CDR3 has 15 amino acids. From germline, CDR1 is MNHEY and CDR2 SMNVEV (reference sequence).

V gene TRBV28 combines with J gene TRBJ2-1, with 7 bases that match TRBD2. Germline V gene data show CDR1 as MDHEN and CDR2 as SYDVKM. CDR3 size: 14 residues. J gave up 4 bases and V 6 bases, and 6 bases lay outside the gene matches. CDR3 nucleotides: TGTGCCAGCAGCCCGGGGGGAACGTACAATGAGCAGTTCTTC. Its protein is CASSPGGTYNEQFF.

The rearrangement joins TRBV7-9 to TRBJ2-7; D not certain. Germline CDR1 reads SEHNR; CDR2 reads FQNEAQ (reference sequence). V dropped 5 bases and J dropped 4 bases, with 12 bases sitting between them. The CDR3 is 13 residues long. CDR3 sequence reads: CASSPGRRYEQYF. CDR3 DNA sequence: TGTGCCAGCAGCCCCGGTAGGCGGTACGAGCAGTACTTC.

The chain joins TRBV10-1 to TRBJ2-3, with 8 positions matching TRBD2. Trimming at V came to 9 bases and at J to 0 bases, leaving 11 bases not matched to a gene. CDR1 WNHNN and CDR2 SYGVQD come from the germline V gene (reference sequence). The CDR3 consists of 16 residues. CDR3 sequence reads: CARITPGGESTDTQYF. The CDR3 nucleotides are TGCGCCAGAATCACCCCGGGGGGGGAAAGCACAGATACGCAGTATTTT.

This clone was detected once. The DNA of the CDR3 is TGTGCCAGCAGCTTAAATTTCGGACTAGCGGGAGAAGATACGCAGTATTTT. This translates into CASSLNFGLAGEDTQYF. The chain carries TRBV7-3 and TRBJ2-3, with TRBD2 identical over 13 bases. The V segment lost 1 base and the J segment 5 bases; nucleotides outside the gene matches: 6. The CDR3 is 17 amino acids. CDR1 and CDR2 from the germline V gene are SGHTA and FQGTGA.

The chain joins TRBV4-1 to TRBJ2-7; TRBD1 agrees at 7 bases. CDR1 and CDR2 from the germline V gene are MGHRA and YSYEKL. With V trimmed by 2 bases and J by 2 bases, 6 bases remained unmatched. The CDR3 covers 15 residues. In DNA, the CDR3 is TGCGCCAGCAGCCAACCTTGGGACAGCCCCTACGAGCAGTACTTC. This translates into CASSQPWDSPYEQYF.

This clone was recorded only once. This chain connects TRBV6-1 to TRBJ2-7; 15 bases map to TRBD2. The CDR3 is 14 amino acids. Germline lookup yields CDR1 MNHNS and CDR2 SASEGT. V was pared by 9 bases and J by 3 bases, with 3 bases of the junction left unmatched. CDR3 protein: CASGLAGGYYEQYF. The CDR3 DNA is TGTGCCAGTGGACTAGCGGGGGGGTACTACGAGCAGTACTTC.

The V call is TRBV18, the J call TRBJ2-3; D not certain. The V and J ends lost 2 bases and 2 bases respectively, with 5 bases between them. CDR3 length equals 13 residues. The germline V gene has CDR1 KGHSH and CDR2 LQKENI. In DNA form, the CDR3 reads TGTGCCAGCTCACCAGAGGTCACAGATACGCAGTATTTT. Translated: CASSPEVTDTQYF.

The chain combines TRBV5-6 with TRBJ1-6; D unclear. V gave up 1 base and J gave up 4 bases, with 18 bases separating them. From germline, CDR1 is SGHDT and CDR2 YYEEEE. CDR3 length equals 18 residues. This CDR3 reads CASSLRQLNDGYNSPLHF. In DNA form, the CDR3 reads TGTGCCAGCAGCTTGCGGCAGCTTAACGACGGGTATAATTCACCCCTCCACTTT.

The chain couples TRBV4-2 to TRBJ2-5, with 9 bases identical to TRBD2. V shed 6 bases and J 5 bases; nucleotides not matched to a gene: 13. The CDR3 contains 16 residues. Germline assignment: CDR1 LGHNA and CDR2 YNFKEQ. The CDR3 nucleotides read TGTGCCAGCAGGTCTAGCGGGGCCGACGACGGGGAGACCCAGTACTTC. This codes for CASRSSGADDGETQYF.

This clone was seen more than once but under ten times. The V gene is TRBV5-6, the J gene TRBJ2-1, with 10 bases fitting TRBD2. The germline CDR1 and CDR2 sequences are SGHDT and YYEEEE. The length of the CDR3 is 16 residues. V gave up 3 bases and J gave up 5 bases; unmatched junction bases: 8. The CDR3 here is CASSSPPSGGHNEQFF. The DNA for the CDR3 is TGTGCCAGCAGCTCCCCCCCTAGCGGGGGACACAATGAGCAGTTCTTC. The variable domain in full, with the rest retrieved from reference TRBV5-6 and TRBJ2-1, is DAGVTQSPTHLIKTRGQQVTLRCSPKSGHDTVSWYQQALGQGPQFIFQYYEEEERQRGNFPDRFSGHQFPNYSSELNVNALLLGDSALYLCASSSPPSGGHNEQFFGPGTRLTVL.